A single sample gave rise to the 8 T cell receptor beta chains below, sequenced in a study of early T cells in non-severe SARS-CoV-2 infection. TCRdb used MiXCR to reprocess the 5' RACE reads, holding one entry per CDR3 protein. The sample records about 39,000 distinct CDR3 sequences, around 7% being singletons. Specimen: whole blood. These receptors were obtained from an adult who was a healthcare worker with PCR-confirmed SARS-CoV-2 infection or an uninfected control (not recorded which).

Ten or more counts support this clonotype. This rearrangement joins TRBV18 to TRBJ2-2; a weak D match, TRBD2 (5 bases). The CDR3 sequence is 17 residues long. Germline assignment: CDR1 KGHSH and CDR2 LQKENI. Trimming pared 0 bases from V and 4 bases from J, leaving 15 bases between. In DNA, the CDR3 is TGTGCCAGCTCACCACCGCTGAGCGGATCATTCACCGGGGAGCTGTTTTTT. It codes for CASSPPLSGSFTGELFF.

This clonotype has a handful of counts. V and J are TRBV6-2 or TRBV6-3 and TRBJ1-1; D ambiguous. The CDR3 extends over 14 amino acids. V was cut by 3 bases and J by 0 bases, with 8 bases left in between. Germline CDR1 reads MNHEY; CDR2 reads SVGEGT. CDR3 DNA sequence: TGTGCCAGCAGTTATAAAGGCATGAACACTGAAGCTTTCTTT. Translation gives CASSYKGMNTEAFF.

This clonotype is deemed medium-sized. This chain uses TRBV5-1 with TRBJ2-5; the match to TRBD2 covers 11 bases. V lost 4 bases, J lost 5 bases, and 7 bases stayed unmatched. Per germline, CDR1 SGHRS and CDR2 YFSETQ. The CDR3 is 15 residues long. The CDR3 region is CASSGGLAASETQYF. DNA of the CDR3: TGCGCCAGCAGCGGGGGACTAGCGGCGTCGGAGACCCAGTACTTC.

This clonotype was picked up many times. CDR3 nucleotides: TGTGCCAGCAGCCAAACAGGGGACCCGAACACCGGGGAGCTGTTTTTT. Encoded protein: CASSQTGDPNTGELFF. The genes are TRBV4-2 and TRBJ2-2; 7 bases align to TRBD1. The ends lost 2 bases at V and 0 bases at J; junction bases unmatched: 3. In germline, CDR1 is LGHNA, CDR2 YNFKEQ. This CDR3 comprises 16 residues.

This clonotype was observed many times. The V gene is TRBV20-1, the J gene TRBJ1-2; no definite D call. Germline V gives CDR1 DFQATT, CDR2 SNEGSKA (reference sequence). The CDR3 spans 14 residues. The ends were cut back, 1 base at V and 1 base at J, with 10 bases in the middle. CDR3 DNA: TGCAGTGCTAGAGGTGTGGATGATAACTATGGCTACACCTTC. Residues: CSARGVDDNYGYTF.

This clonotype was found many times. The chain has TRBV28 and TRBJ2-7; D tentatively fits TRBD1 or TRBD2 (7 bases each). This CDR3 is 15 amino acids long. Looked up from germline, CDR1 is MDHEN and CDR2 is SYDVKM. The V end lost 5 bases, the J end lost 6 bases, and 20 bases lay between the germline ends. CDR3 DNA: TGTGCCAGCAGTCCCAGGGGGGGCCCCACCCTCGAGCAGTACTTC. Translated, it gives CASSPRGGPTLEQYF.

By share, this clonotype counts as medium-sized. This chain links TRBV7-9 with TRBJ1-2; D is unresolved. The V end lost 0 bases, the J end lost 0 bases, and 17 bases lay between the germline ends. The germline CDR1 and CDR2 sequences are SEHNR and FQNEAQ (reference sequence). This CDR3 has 18 residues. CDR3 DNA: TGTGCCAGCAGCTTAGCGCTCGTCCCCCCGATGTCTAACTATGGCTACACCTTC. It codes for CASSLALVPPMSNYGYTF.

The table lists this clonotype with many counts. The chain carries TRBV19 and TRBJ1-5; 7 bases map to TRBD1. Trimming cost V 6 bases and J 3 bases; bases outside gene matches: 11. This CDR3 comprises 16 residues. The V gene's germline CDR1 is LNHDA and CDR2 SQIVND (reference sequence). The CDR3 DNA follows: TGTGCCAGTAGCCCAGGTAGGACAGGTCTCAATCAGCCCCAGCATTTT. Translating gives CASSPGRTGLNQPQHF. Together with reference TRBV19 and TRBJ1-5, the CDR3 gives the full variable domain: DGGITQSPKYLFRKEGQNVTLSCEQNLNHDAMYWYRQDPGQGLRLIYYSQIVNDFQKGDIAEGYSVSREKKESFPLTVTSAQKNPTAFYLCASSPGRTGLNQPQHFGDGTRLSIL.